Here is one T cell receptor (beta chain) with its context. Its antigen is not yet known. No much larger clone is present one base from it, and per-base qualities are unavailable. The entire amount of isolated RNA was reverse transcribed using the High Capacity cDNA Reverse Transcription Kit, so the sequenced TCRB transcripts were expressed ones. Deep immunoSEQ sequencing was performed on naive, central memory and regulatory T cell samples, with an average of around 3.4 million total reads per sample. Sorted cells were lysed in RLT buffer and RNA was extracted with DNase-treated RNeasy Micro or Mini kits, depending on cell number. Each cell subset was processed on its own to prevent cross-contamination, while patient and healthy donor samples were processed together. The immunoSEQ multiplex PCR was used to amplify TCRB sequences from cDNA, yielding 87-bp fragments that span the CDR3 region. Sequencing of the amplicons was done on the Illumina HiSeq platform. Concerning the study's data processing: Synthetic template baselines were used to correct PCR bias computationally, reads within Hamming distance 2 were collapsed together, and singletons that could not be merged were discarded. Reads were aligned against IMGT to assign V, D and J genes, CDR3 length and insertions or deletions at six rearrangement sites. Clonotype counts were normalized to sorted cell number within each subset before computing true diversity and Gini coefficients with the tcR R package. The overlap coefficient, calculated on TCRB nucleotide sequences, was used to measure repertoire sharing. As a proxy for the pre-selection repertoire, out-of-frame TCRB sequences from naive cells were analyzed. TCRdb took this table from immuneACCESS and kept in-frame rearrangements with V and J called. Such tables lack part of the clones; where checked against another copy, unresolved V genes explain under half of the gap, and the rest is unexplained. The V and J calls and the clone size are those of that table, but D and trimming were determined from the DNA. The sample yields 600,000 to 650,000 clones; around 15% were counted once. The top ten constitute about 0.087% of the sample.

From each donor, a single peripheral blood sample of 100 to 150 mL on average was drawn into heparinised tubes. A BD FACSAria II was used to sort naive, central memory, regulatory and stem cell-like memory CD4+ T cells with a panel that included CD45RO, CCR7, CD25, CD127, CD95 and CD27. All sorted populations exceeded 98% purity. PBMCs were separated immediately by Lymphoprep density gradient centrifugation and were stained directly, without being cultured. Samples were stained and sorted in pairs, with one healthy donor and one patient per experiment, so that batch effects were minimized. The data originate from a study of beta chain features in type 1 diabetes (dated by TCRdb to between 2017 and 2018). In terms of the full investigation: Mean age, gender distribution, total cell number and subset yield were not different between patients and healthy donors. A total of roughly 99 million sorted cells were examined across all samples, and the number of cells per subset was strongly correlated with RNA yield. In the study, recently diagnosed type 1 diabetes patients and matched healthy donors were compared on the TCRB repertoires of their sorted circulating CD4+ T cell subsets. Regulatory and stem cell-like memory subsets were obtained from only 8 patients and about eight healthy donors, while naive and central memory subsets were obtained from all 28 donors. Findings and caveats that apply to the study as a whole: Sequencing cDNA rather than genomic DNA could over-represent highly expressing activated cells, although activation and CD3 levels did not differ between groups. Shorter templates might be favored by PCR, yet because patient and control samples were amplified and corrected together, any such skew would affect both groups equally. In all four CD4+ subsets, TCRB CDR3 length was moderately but significantly shorter in type 1 diabetes patients. The naive, central memory and regulatory TCRB repertoires appeared to resemble one another more closely among patients than among healthy donors. Fewer insertions and more nucleotide deletions at VDJ recombination sites were observed in patients with type 1 diabetes, implying thymic rearrangement abnormalities. Because small numbers of individuals were included in the HLA sub-analyses, any influence of HLA type on TCRB rearrangement was left unresolved.

V is reduced by 6 bases and J by 9 bases, leaving a spacing of 21 bases between them. From a lookup of the germline V gene (reference sequence), CDR1 and CDR2 are MNHNY and SVGAGI. The cysteine opens and the phenylalanine closes a CDR3 of 16 amino acids. Kept here is only the CDR3 DNA, which spans 48 bases and is read in frame from base 1. The specimen sequenced was naive CD4+ T cells from blood. The cell subset or site label on this specimen signifies: true naive CD4+ T cells. The sequence derives from a man aged 18 to 30 in good health. The chain couples TRBV6-6 to TRBJ1-6; the D gene cannot be named for sure. In nucleotide form, the sequence is TGTGCCAGCAGATATTCAGAGGTTATGAAGGTTTCACCCCTCCACTTT. Its protein reads: CASRYSEVMKVSPLHF.